The T cell receptor (beta chain) under discussion was sequenced for a study of cytomegalovirus exposure and HLA in healthy donors. Background on the study: Most genotyped donors, 65% to 85% of about 430, had Caucasian-associated genetic ancestry.

Unmatched junction bases numbered 7, after V lost 5 bases and J lost 3 bases. The germline V gene has CDR1 GTSNPN and CDR2 SVGIG (reference sequence). This CDR3 region has 14 residues. Primers for the PCR totalled 60 Vbeta and 13 Jbeta. Libraries were prepared by immunoSEQ multiplex PCR; TCRdb keeps only in-frame clonotypes and omits some of them. The sample shows 120,000 to 150,000 clones, 78% of them seen only once. Of note for this clone: Its antigen is unidentified.

Whole-study results and caveats: Segments of the TCR beta V type were, in most cases, productive about 87% or about 30% of the time in an earlier analysis. In a later analysis, TCR association rates varied by HLA locus: DRB1 most, HLA-C fewest.

The specimen was PBMCs. This receptor was taken from a male donor in good health and CMV-seronegative. The chain combines TRBV30 with TRBJ2-7; TRBD1 matches 10 bases. The CDR3 protein is CAWGTGQGFYEQYF. In nucleotides, the CDR3 is TGTGCCTGGGGGACGGGACAGGGGTTCTACGAGCAGTACTTC.